Following are 16 T cell receptor beta chains from one sample sequenced in a study of blood T cell repertoires in COVID-19. Assay used: immunoSEQ multiplex PCR; TCRdb lists only in-frame clones, some missing. The sample includes roughly 41,000 clones, more than 70% of them seen just once. Sequenced input: peripheral blood. These receptors all stem from a human donor in a cohort sampled during active COVID-19.

The J gene is TRBJ1-5, the V gene TRBV6-4; 8 nucleotides match TRBD1. CDR1 is MRHNA, CDR2 SNTAGT, per germline. This CDR3 has 15 residues. Trimming removed 6 bases from V and 2 bases from J; junction bases left unmatched: 6. The CDR3 DNA follows: TGTGCCAGCAGCCGGACAGGGTTTGGCAATCAGCCCCAGCATTTT. Its translation is CASSRTGFGNQPQHF.

The V gene is TRBV3-1 (or the pseudogene TRBV3-2), the J gene TRBJ2-1; 8 positions match TRBD2. The germline V gene has CDR1 LGHDT and CDR2 YNNKEL (reference sequence). CDR3 length: 15 amino acids. The ends lost 6 bases at V and 0 bases at J; junction bases unmatched: 4. The DNA of the CDR3 is TGTGCCAGCAGTCTAGCGGGCCCCTCCTACAATGAGCAGTTCTTC. Residues: CASSLAGPSYNEQFF.

The V and J genes are TRBV11-3 and TRBJ1-1, with TRBD1 matching over 9 bases. The CDR3 loop spans 18 amino acids. The V gene's germline CDR1 is SGHNT and CDR2 YENEEA. Trimming took 1 base from V and 4 from J; bases not matched to a gene: 13. In DNA form, the CDR3 reads TGTGCCAGCAGCTTAGGGGGTCGGGGACAGGGAGGTCCCACTGAAGCTTTCTTT. Protein sequence: CASSLGGRGQGGPTEAFF.

The chain uses TRBV6-5 and TRBJ1-2; TRBD1 is a possible D gene (5 bases). Deletions cut 6 bases from V and 3 bases from J, with 11 bases between. Germline CDR1 and CDR2: MNHEY and SVGAGI. The CDR3 consists of 13 residues. CDR3 amino acids: CASSPGTDYGYTF. The DNA for the CDR3 is TGTGCCAGCAGCCCCGGGACTGACTATGGCTACACCTTC.

The chain couples TRBV20-1 to TRBJ1-2, with D uncertain. V dropped 6 bases and J dropped 7 bases, with 12 bases sitting between them. Germline V gives CDR1 DFQATT, CDR2 SNEGSKA (reference sequence). This CDR3 comprises 11 residues. Here the CDR3 DNA reads TGCAGTGCCCCGATAAAGCTTGGCTACACCTTC. Translating gives CSAPIKLGYTF.

The gene calls are TRBV21-1 and TRBJ2-1; TRBD2 reflects the table's D call only, with no check against the DNA. TRBV21-1 corresponds to a pseudogene. The CDR3 has 13 residues. The CDR3 loop reads CATAGEEGNEQFF. The CDR3 DNA follows: TGTGCCACCGCGGGGGAAGAGGGCAATGAGCAGTTCTTC.

This chain connects TRBV6-5 to TRBJ2-4, with D maybe TRBD1 (6 bases). CDR1 is MNHEY, CDR2 SVGAGI, per germline. CDR3 length: 15 residues. V dropped 6 bases and J dropped 4 bases, with 16 bases sitting between them. The CDR3: CASRDPRTEKNIQYF. CDR3 DNA sequence: TGTGCCAGCAGGGACCCCCGGACAGAAAAAAACATTCAGTACTTC.

The chain is built from TRBV5-4 and TRBJ2-6; unclear D gene. The CDR3 totals 16 residues. Deletions cut 1 base from V and 3 bases from J, with 11 bases between. CDR1 and CDR2 from the germline V gene are SGHNT and YYREEE (reference sequence). The CDR3 region has the DNA TGTGCCAGCAGCTTGCCTATGGTTAGTGGGGCCAACGTCCTGACTTTC. As protein: CASSLPMVSGANVLTF.

The chain combines TRBV11-3 with TRBJ2-3; D is possibly TRBD2 (6 bases). The V end was cut by 1 base, the J end by 0 bases, with 11 bases between. Germline V gene sequence: CDR1 SGHNT, CDR2 YENEEA. The CDR3 is 16 amino acids. The CDR3 is CASSLAASASTDTQYF. Here the CDR3 DNA reads TGTGCCAGCAGCTTAGCCGCTAGCGCAAGCACAGATACGCAGTATTTT.

The chain couples TRBV3-1 (or the pseudogene TRBV3-2) to TRBJ2-5, with 11 bases lining up with TRBD1. In germline, CDR1 is LGHDT, CDR2 YNNKEL (reference sequence). The CDR3 contains 16 residues. V lost 3 bases, J lost 4 bases, and 7 bases stayed unmatched. Here the CDR3 DNA reads TGTGCCAGCAGCCAGGTGCTCGGGACAGGGGGAGAGACCCAGTACTTC. Protein: CASSQVLGTGGETQYF.

V usage is TRBV3-1 (or the pseudogene TRBV3-2) and J usage is TRBJ2-3; 7 bases are a match to TRBD2. CDR1 LGHDT and CDR2 YNNKEL come from the germline V gene (reference sequence). CDR3 length: 16 residues. V was pared by 1 base and J by 6 bases, with 10 bases of the junction left unmatched. CDR3 amino acids: CASSQVAGVRGDTQYF. The CDR3 nucleotides are TGTGCCAGCAGCCAAGTCGCGGGGGTCCGGGGGGATACGCAGTATTTT.

This clone was detected only once. This sequence joins TRBV21-1 and TRBJ2-1; TRBD2 is the table's D call, not checked against the DNA. TRBV21-1 has pseudogene status. The CDR3 is 17 amino acids. This CDR3 reads CARQQLGSRASYNEQFF. In DNA form, the CDR3 reads TGTGCCAGGCAACAACTCGGGAGTCGCGCCTCCTACAATGAGCAGTTCTTC.

This clone was counted between two and nine times. The chain has TRBV28 and TRBJ2-7; 7 bases line up with TRBD1. Germline V gene sequence: CDR1 MDHEN, CDR2 SYDVKM. This CDR3 has 11 amino acids. After removal of 9 bases from V and 13 bases from J, the junction contained 12 bases not matched to a gene. The CDR3 reads CASSHQGVLYF. In DNA form, the CDR3 reads TGTGCCAGTTCTCACCAGGGGGTCCTATACTTC.

The genes are TRBV9 and TRBJ1-6; possibly TRBD1 for D (6 bases). The germline V and J ends were trimmed by 0 bases and 9 bases, with 13 bases remaining between them. There are 15 residues in the CDR3. Germline CDR1 is SGDLS and CDR2 is YYNGEE. The CDR3 spells CASSVGRTASSPLHF. The CDR3 DNA sequence: TGTGCCAGCAGCGTAGGTAGGACAGCCTCTTCACCCCTCCACTTT.

The V gene is TRBV2, the J gene TRBJ2-1; 8 bases are shared with TRBD2. Unmatched junction bases numbered 1, after V lost 1 base and J lost 2 bases. There are 15 residues in the CDR3. In germline, CDR1 is SNHLY, CDR2 FYNNEI. The CDR3 here is CASSEGTSTYNEQFF. In DNA form, the CDR3 reads TGTGCCAGCAGTGAAGGGACTAGCACCTACAATGAGCAGTTCTTC.

The chain joins TRBV2 to TRBJ2-7, with TRBD2 identical over 10 bases. The CDR3 covers 18 residues. In germline, CDR1 is SNHLY, CDR2 FYNNEI. V shed 4 bases, J shed 3 bases, and the junction held 15 bases outside the gene matches. CDR3 sequence (DNA): TGTGCCAGCAGTGGAGAAAGATCCCCCTGGACTAGCGGCTACGAGCAGTACTTC. Encoded protein: CASSGERSPWTSGYEQYF.